The entry below gives a single TCR beta chain sequence along with its context. Which antigen it targets is not known. Nothing much larger sits one base from this clone, and base qualities are not available. This entry comes from a study of technical replicates of blood from a few donors (dated by TCRdb to the late 2010s). Libraries were constructed by the immunoSEQ multiplex PCR assay. Sourced from immuneACCESS, this table was stored by TCRdb with only in-frame sequences that have V and J called. A share of the clones is absent; for the studies checked, an unresolved V gene accounts for under half, and the remainder has no known explanation. The sample data list more than 70,000 clones, and about 90% of these were observed just once. The top ten clones comprise approximately 0.25% of the sample. The junction carries 20 bases between V and J, which are trimmed by 5 bases and 3 bases respectively. CDR1 SGHVS and CDR2 FQNEAQ are derived from the germline V gene. The CDR3 runs 16 residues from the cysteine to the phenylalanine. Only the CDR3 DNA is retained, 48 bases long and in frame from the first base.

Here the chain combines TRBV7-8 and TRBJ2-7; the D gene is perhaps TRBD2, from 5 matching bases. This TCR was sampled from a human donor in good health. Sequencing was done on a sample of T cells isolated from PBMCs. The nucleotide sequence reads TGTGCCAGCAGCGAAACTAGTTACGCCCAGAACTACGAGCAGTACTTC. The resulting protein is CASSETSYAQNYEQYF.